These 23 T cell receptor beta chains share one sample of origin, sequenced in a study of blood T cell repertoires in COVID-19. TCRdb's table, derived via immunoSEQ multiplex PCR, lists solely in-frame clones and lacks some. The sample consists of 150,000 to 200,000 clones, approximately 90% of them appearing once. Sequencing input: peripheral blood. The receptors were gathered from a man aged 50 to 60 with acute or convalescent COVID-19.

The rearrangement links TRBV12-3 or TRBV12-4 to TRBJ2-5; maybe TRBD1 (5 bases). The V end lost 4 bases, the J end lost 9 bases, and 12 bases lay between the germline ends. CDR3 length: 12 residues. The CDR3 reads CASSSGSLAQYF. Written as DNA, the CDR3 is TGTGCCAGCAGTTCAGGGTCCTTGGCCCAGTACTTC.

J is TRBJ2-2 and V is TRBV27; 13 nucleotides agree with TRBD2. Germline assignment: CDR1 MNHEY and CDR2 SMNVEV (reference sequence). V gave up 3 bases and J gave up 2 bases; unmatched junction bases: 6. This CDR3 comprises 18 residues. The CDR3 nucleotides read TGTGCCAGCAGTTTTGAAGGGACTAGCGGGGTTAACACCGGGGAGCTGTTTTTT. This encodes CASSFEGTSGVNTGELFF.

DNA for the CDR3: TGTGCCAGCAGACGGGACAGGGGAATTGGCTATGGCTACACCTTC. The encoded protein is CASRRDRGIGYGYTF. This rearrangement joins TRBV4-2 to TRBJ1-2; TRBD1 matches 10 bases. CDR1 LGHNA and CDR2 YNFKEQ come from the germline V gene. There are 15 residues in the CDR3. With 6 bases clipped from V and 4 bases from J, the junction kept 8 bases outside the gene matches.

DNA for the CDR3: TGCAGTGCTAACGGCGGCAATGAGCAGTTCTTC. Translation gives CSANGGNEQFF. The chain has TRBV20-1 and TRBJ2-1; unclear D gene. V was trimmed by 4 bases and J by 6 bases, leaving 7 bases between them. Germline CDR1 reads DFQATT; CDR2 reads SNEGSKA (reference sequence). CDR3 size: 11 residues.

The J gene is TRBJ2-7, the V gene TRBV3-1 (or the pseudogene TRBV3-2), with D perhaps TRBD1 (6 bases). V was trimmed by 3 bases and J by 4 bases, leaving 13 bases between them. The CDR3 is made up of 14 amino acids. The germline gives CDR1 LGHDT, CDR2 YNNKEL (reference sequence). Here the CDR3 reads CASSQPGHSYEQYF. In DNA, the CDR3 is TGTGCCAGCAGCCAGCCGGGACATTCTTACGAGCAGTACTTC.

V is TRBV3-1 (or the pseudogene TRBV3-2) and J is TRBJ2-1; 9 bases line up with TRBD2. The V segment lost 3 bases and the J segment 4 bases; nucleotides outside the gene matches: 13. The CDR3 runs 18 residues. Germline V gene sequence: CDR1 LGHDT, CDR2 YNNKEL (reference sequence). CDR3 DNA: TGTGCCAGCAGCCACATGGGGCACGGAGCGGGGGGATACAATGAGCAGTTCTTC. Amino acids: CASSHMGHGAGGYNEQFF.

The V and J genes are TRBV6-2 or TRBV6-3 and TRBJ2-1; 8 bases map to TRBD1. The germline V gene encodes CDR1 MNHEY and CDR2 SVGEGT. This CDR3 is 15 amino acids long. V shed 4 bases and J 9 bases; nucleotides not matched to a gene: 11. The CDR3 DNA sequence: TGTGCCAGCAGTTCGTTCGACAGGGGTACGGGTGAGCAGTTCTTC. Protein: CASSSFDRGTGEQFF.

The genes are TRBV2 and TRBJ2-7; 13 nucleotides align to TRBD2. The V segment lost 6 bases and the J segment 6 bases; nucleotides outside the gene matches: 5. Germline V lookup: CDR1 SNHLY, CDR2 FYNNEI. The CDR3 covers 14 residues. The CDR3 protein is CASRTSGRSGEQYF. CDR3 coding DNA: TGTGCCAGCAGGACTAGCGGGAGGTCGGGCGAGCAGTACTTC.

The rearrangement joins TRBV4-2 to TRBJ1-5; D gene ambiguous. The CDR3 is 15 amino acids. Germline lookup yields CDR1 LGHNA and CDR2 YNFKEQ. V shed 0 bases and J shed 1 base, with 7 bases lying between them. The CDR3 DNA reads as TGTGCCAGCAGCCAAGAACAGACCAGCAATCAGCCCCAGCATTTT. Amino acid sequence: CASSQEQTSNQPQHF.

This CDR3 reads CASSQEGSGRRNTEAFF. The CDR3 nucleotides read TGCGCCAGCAGCCAAGAGGGCAGTGGCCGTCGGAACACTGAAGCTTTCTTT. J is TRBJ1-1 and V is TRBV4-3; D unresolved. Germline V gives CDR1 LGHNA, CDR2 YSLEER. The CDR3 is made up of 17 amino acids. V gave up 0 bases and J gave up 1 base, with 15 bases separating them.

This rearrangement joins TRBV27 to TRBJ2-7; 11 positions agree with TRBD2. Germline loops: CDR1 MNHEY, CDR2 SMNVEV (reference sequence). The CDR3 contains 15 residues. V shed 5 bases, J shed 2 bases, and the junction held 5 bases outside the gene matches. The CDR3 protein is CASSVTSGMTYEQYF. The CDR3, as DNA: TGTGCCAGCAGTGTGACTAGCGGGATGACCTACGAGCAGTACTTC.

J is TRBJ1-1 and V is TRBV29-1, with D perhaps matching TRBD1 (5 bases). The CDR3 length is 12 residues. The germline gives CDR1 SQVTM, CDR2 ANQGSEA. With 4 bases removed from V and 4 bases from J, the gap between germline ends came to 10 bases. The CDR3 DNA reads TGCAGCGTTGTTACTGGGGCCACTGAAGCTTTCTTT. It translates to CSVVTGATEAFF.

This chain joins TRBV5-1 and TRBJ2-1; weak D call: TRBD2 (6 bases). Trimming left V 0 bases short and J 6 bases short, with 10 bases between. The CDR3 contains 14 residues. Germline loops: CDR1 SGHRS, CDR2 YFSETQ. CDR3 in DNA: TGCGCCAGCAGCTTGGACGGGGGAAGCAATGAGCAGTTCTTC. This sequence encodes CASSLDGGSNEQFF. Based on the CDR3 plus reference TRBV5-1 and TRBJ2-1, the full variable domain is KAGVTQTPRYLIKTRGQQVTLSCSPISGHRSVSWYQQTPGQGLQFLFEYFSETQRNKGNFPGRFSGRQFSNSRSEMNVSTLELGDSALYLCASSLDGGSNEQFFGPGTRLTVL.

The CDR3 reads CASSFFEGGKGNEQFF. DNA for the CDR3: TGTGCCAGCAGCTTTTTCGAGGGAGGGAAGGGCAATGAGCAGTTCTTC. The chain combines TRBV7-2 with TRBJ2-1; 7 bases align to TRBD2. This CDR3 has 16 amino acids. Germline loops: CDR1 SGHTA, CDR2 FQGNSA. V was clipped by 3 bases and J by 6 bases; unmatched bases: 11.

The table lists this clone with a count of one. J is TRBJ2-7 and V is TRBV28; no clear D gene. This CDR3 has 12 amino acids. V lost 2 bases, J lost 4 bases, and 6 bases lay in between. Per the germline V gene, CDR1 is MDHEN and CDR2 is SYDVKM. The CDR3 here is CASSLAKYEQYF. DNA for the CDR3: TGTGCCAGCAGTTTAGCTAAGTACGAGCAGTACTTC.

The gene calls are TRBV19 and TRBJ1-5, with unresolved D. Germline-derived CDR1 and CDR2 are LNHDA and SQIVND (reference sequence). Trimming took 6 bases from V and 2 from J, leaving 11 bases between them. The CDR3 has 14 amino acids. CDR3 in amino acids: CASSPGYGNQPQHF. CDR3 coding DNA: TGTGCCAGTAGCCCAGGATATGGCAATCAGCCCCAGCATTTT.

This chain connects TRBV7-8 to TRBJ2-7; the D gene is possibly TRBD1 (6 bases). The germline V gene has CDR1 SGHVS and CDR2 FQNEAQ. V lost 5 bases and J lost 6, with 17 bases in between. This CDR3 comprises 14 residues. CDR3 region: CASSPATRGGEQYF. The CDR3 DNA reads as TGTGCCAGCAGCCCTGCTACACGAGGGGGCGAGCAGTACTTC.

Only a few counts were recorded for this clone. This rearrangement joins TRBV7-3 to TRBJ2-7, with a weak D call TRBD1 (6 bases). Germline CDR1 and CDR2: SGHTA and FQGTGA. The CDR3 consists of 14 residues. Trimming pared 0 bases from V and 5 bases from J, leaving 11 bases between. This chain's CDR3 is CASSLTGQRHEQYF. The CDR3 DNA sequence: TGTGCCAGCAGCTTAACCGGACAGCGACACGAGCAGTACTTC.

The V call is TRBV19, the J call TRBJ2-6; D is undetermined. The CDR3 loop spans 17 amino acids. Germline values: CDR1 LNHDA, CDR2 SQIVND (reference sequence). Trimming removed 4 bases at V and 0 bases at J, with 13 bases between. As DNA, the CDR3 is TGTGCCAGTAGTACCGGTCTACTCCGCTCTGGGGCCAACGTCCTGACTTTC. Its protein product is CASSTGLLRSGANVLTF.

As to this clone: The same CDR3 also results from other DNA sequences found in this sample. The genes are TRBV5-4 and TRBJ2-1; tentatively, D is TRBD1 (6 bases). Per the germline V gene, CDR1 is SGHNT and CDR2 is YYREEE (reference sequence). The V gene lost 0 bases and the J gene lost 3 bases, with 10 bases spanning the gap. The CDR3 runs to 15 residues. The CDR3 nucleotides read TGTGCCAGCAGCTTGGGGCAGGGGAGCTACAATGAGCAGTTCTTC. Encoded protein: CASSLGQGSYNEQFF.

The chain's CDR3 is CASSTTGSGGPQHF. Written as DNA, the CDR3 is TGTGCCAGTAGTACGACAGGTTCGGGAGGGCCCCAGCATTTT. The V and J genes are TRBV19 and TRBJ1-5; TRBD1 is a possible D gene (6 bases). The V end was cut by 4 bases, the J end by 9 bases, with 16 bases between. Germline V gene lookup returns CDR1 LNHDA and CDR2 SQIVND (reference sequence). The CDR3 sequence is 14 residues long.

This clone was recorded only once. This chain uses TRBV5-1 with TRBJ1-6, with 8 bases that match TRBD1. Per germline, CDR1 SGHRS and CDR2 YFSETQ. J was trimmed by 0 bases and V by 3 bases; bases with no gene match: 5. This CDR3 is 17 amino acids long. CDR3 sequence: CASSWGDRSSYNSPLHF. The CDR3 DNA follows: TGCGCCAGCAGCTGGGGGGACAGGAGCTCCTATAATTCACCCCTCCACTTT. The full variable domain, in which reference TRBV5-1 and TRBJ1-6 provide the parts outside the CDR3, is KAGVTQTPRYLIKTRGQQVTLSCSPISGHRSVSWYQQTPGQGLQFLFEYFSETQRNKGNFPGRFSGRQFSNSRSEMNVSTLELGDSALYLCASSWGDRSSYNSPLHFGNGTRLTVT.

V usage is TRBV3-1 (or the pseudogene TRBV3-2) and J usage is TRBJ2-3, with 8 bases identical to TRBD2. V shed 5 bases and J 5 bases; nucleotides not matched to a gene: 12. The CDR3 is 16 residues long. Per germline, CDR1 LGHDT and CDR2 YNNKEL (reference sequence). The CDR3 spells CASSGPGLAGGDTQYF. CDR3 in DNA: TGTGCCAGCAGCGGCCCTGGACTAGCCGGGGGAGATACGCAGTATTTT.